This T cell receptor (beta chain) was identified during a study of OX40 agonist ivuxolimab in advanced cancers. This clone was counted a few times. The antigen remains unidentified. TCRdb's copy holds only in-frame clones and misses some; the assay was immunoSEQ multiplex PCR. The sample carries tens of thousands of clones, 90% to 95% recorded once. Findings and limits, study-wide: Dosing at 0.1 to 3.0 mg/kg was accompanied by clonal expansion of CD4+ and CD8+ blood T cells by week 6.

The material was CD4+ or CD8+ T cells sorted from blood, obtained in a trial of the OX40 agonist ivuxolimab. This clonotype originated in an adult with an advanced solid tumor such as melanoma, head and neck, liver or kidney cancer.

CDR3 DNA: TGTGCCAGCTCACCACGCAGGGAGCTCGACGGGGAGCTGTTTTTT. It translates to CASSPRRELDGELFF. The chain uses TRBV18 and TRBJ2-2; D is perhaps TRBD1 or TRBD2 (5 bases each). CDR1 is KGHSH and CDR2 is LQKENI in the germline V gene. CDR3 length: 15 residues. Trimming removed 1 base at V and 7 bases at J, with 13 bases between.